The clone carrying this TCR beta chain was detected only a few times. Its antigen remains unknown. TCRdb called the 5' RACE reads again in MiXCR, with one record for every CDR3 protein. The table includes approximately 400,000 distinct CDR3 sequences, more than 15% detected once. The data were obtained in a study of CD8 T cells in ankylosing spondylitis. Study-wide results and caveats: What appeared characteristic of ankylosing spondylitis blood was a TCR beta motif of fewer than ten highly homologous variants.

The sequencing input was blood, either unsorted or a sorted T cell fraction (not recorded which). The clonotype was recovered from a male donor with ankylosing spondylitis.

The CDR3 DNA is TGCAGTGCCCGGGACAGAATTAACTATGGCTACACCTTC. Translated: CSARDRINYGYTF. V usage is TRBV20-1 and J usage is TRBJ1-2, with 7 bases aligning to TRBD1. The V gene end was trimmed by 6 bases and the J gene end by 1 base; junction bases not matched to a gene: 5. There are 13 residues in the CDR3. The germline gives CDR1 DFQATT, CDR2 SNEGSKA (reference sequence).